Sequencing of this T cell receptor beta chain was carried out in a study of T cells in Graves' hyperthyroidism and ophthalmopathy. Amplification of TCR beta CDR3 regions used RNA as the template. Primed by the HTBI set, a first-round RT-PCR was run on the TCR CDR3. One entry per CDR3 protein results from TCRdb running MiXCR on the multiplex PCR reads. The sample includes around 700,000 distinct CDR3 sequences, 35% of them seen just once. Germline trimming cut 5 bases from V and 3 bases from J; bases unmatched to any gene: 8. The germline V gene has CDR1 SGHAT and CDR2 FQNNGV. The CDR3 has 15 amino acids.

The sequencing input was blood. This chain connects TRBV11-2 to TRBJ2-7, with 9 nucleotides matching TRBD1. The receptor's source is a woman aged 40 to 55 with Graves' hyperthyroidism. The CDR3 DNA sequence: TGTGCCAGCAGCGCAGACAGGGGGGGATTCTACGAGCAGTACTTC. As protein: CASSADRGGFYEQYF.